This TCR beta chain appears in the sequencing data of a study of T cell changes during pregnancy in multiple sclerosis. Measured with immunoSEQ multiplex PCR; TCRdb has only the in-frame clones, and not every one. This sample has 65,000 to 85,000 clones, with just over 90% found just once. V lost 8 bases and J lost 3; bases outside the gene matches: 8. Germline V lookup: CDR1 LNHDA, CDR2 SQIVND (reference sequence). The CDR3 runs 15 residues. V gene TRBV19 combines with J gene TRBJ2-1; 9 nucleotides align to TRBD2. Sequences were derived from CD4+ T cells from peripheral blood mononuclear cells, sampled before pregnancy. The sequence derives from a female donor with multiple sclerosis, enrolled in a pregnancy study. CDR3 region: CASGLLAGGYNEQFF. The CDR3 DNA reads TGTGCCAGTGGACTACTAGCGGGCGGCTACAATGAGCAGTTCTTC.